Listed below are T cell receptor beta chains from one sample, sequenced in a study of PD-1 and CTLA-4 blockade in melanoma. The method was immunoSEQ multiplex PCR; TCRdb's version includes in-frame clones alone and lacks a portion of them. Of 25,000 to 40,000 clones detected, less than 90% appear once; the ten largest clones hold around 6.7%. The starting material was CD8+ T cells from peripheral blood, obtained from a patient given anti-PD-1 treatment. Receptor source: a human donor with melanoma. CDR3s include the opening cysteine and the closing phenylalanine or tryptophan. D genes are given only for firm matches. Clone size appears in some rows only: once, few, many, or a class for an expanded clone.

TRBV4-1	-	-	TRBJ1-2	CASSPRKDYNYGYTF	TGCGCCAGCAGTCCGAGAAAGGACTACAACTATGGCTACACCTTC
TRBV6-5	-	-	TRBJ1-2	CASSIDSYNYGYTF	TGTGCCAGCAGTATCGACAGCTATAACTATGGCTACACCTTC
TRBV7-6	TRBD1	-	TRBJ1-1	CASSQTGGTEAFF	TGTGCCAGCAGCCAGACAGGGGGCACTGAAGCTTTCTTT
TRBV20-1	-	-	TRBJ1-2	CSARADYGYTF	TGCAGTGCTAGAGCAGACTATGGCTACACCTTC
TRBV7-8	-	few	TRBJ1-1	CASSPPREEAFF	TGTGCCAGCAGCCCCCCGAGGGAAGAAGCTTTCTTT
TRBV9	-	-	TRBJ1-2	CASSPYRDANYGYTF	TGTGCCAGCAGCCCATACAGAGATGCTAACTATGGCTACACCTTC
TRBV28	-	-	TRBJ1-4	CASIGGNINEKLFF	TGTGCCAGCATCGGGGGGAACATTAATGAAAAACTGTTTTTT
TRBV10-3	-	-	TRBJ1-1	CAISESEPPEAFF	TGTGCCATCAGTGAGTCCGAACCCCCTGAAGCTTTCTTT
TRBV27	-	-	TRBJ1-5	CASRSDGYNQPQHF	TGTGCCAGCAGAAGCGACGGGTACAATCAGCCCCAGCATTTT
TRBV4-1	TRBD1	-	TRBJ1-1	CASSPGTGSMNTEAFF	TGCGCCAGCAGCCCCGGGACAGGCTCCATGAACACTGAAGCTTTCTTT
TRBV9	TRBD2	-	TRBJ2-7	CASSVYSGETYEQYF	TGTGCCAGCAGCGTTTATAGCGGGGAAACCTACGAGCAGTACTTC
TRBV5-6	-	-	TRBJ1-1	CASFRTVNTEAFF	TGTGCCAGCTTCCGGACGGTGAACACTGAAGCTTTCTTT
TRBV7-2	-	few	TRBJ2-7	CASSLDTGIRAYEQYF	TGTGCCAGCAGCTTAGACACAGGAATTAGGGCCTACGAGCAGTACTTC
TRBV4-2	-	-	TRBJ1-2	CASSQVGGDYGYTF	TGTGCCAGCAGCCAAGTGGGGGGAGACTATGGCTACACCTTC
TRBV4-2	-	-	TRBJ2-2	CASSQEWGTGELFF	TGTGCCAGCAGCCAAGAATGGGGAACCGGGGAGCTGTTTTTT
TRBV7-8	TRBD1	-	TRBJ1-3	CASSLGDRFSSGNTIYF	TGTGCCAGCAGCTTAGGGGACAGGTTCTCCTCTGGAAACACCATATATTTT
TRBV6-2/TRBV6-3	TRBD1	-	TRBJ1-2	CASSYGTGGDYTF	TGTGCCAGCAGTTACGGGACAGGGGGCGACTACACCTTC